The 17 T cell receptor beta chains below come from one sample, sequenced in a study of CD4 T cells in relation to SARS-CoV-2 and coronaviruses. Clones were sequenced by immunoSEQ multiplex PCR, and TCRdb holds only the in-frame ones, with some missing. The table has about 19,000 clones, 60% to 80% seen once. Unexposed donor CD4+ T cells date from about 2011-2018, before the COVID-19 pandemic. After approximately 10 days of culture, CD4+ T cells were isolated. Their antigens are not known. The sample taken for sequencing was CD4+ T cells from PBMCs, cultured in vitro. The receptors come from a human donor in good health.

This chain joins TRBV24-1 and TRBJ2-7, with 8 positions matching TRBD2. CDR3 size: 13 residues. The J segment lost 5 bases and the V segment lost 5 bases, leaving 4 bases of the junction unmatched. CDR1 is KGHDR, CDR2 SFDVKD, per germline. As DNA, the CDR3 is TGTGCCACCAGTGGAGCGGGAGATCACGAGCAGTACTTC. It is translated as CATSGAGDHEQYF.

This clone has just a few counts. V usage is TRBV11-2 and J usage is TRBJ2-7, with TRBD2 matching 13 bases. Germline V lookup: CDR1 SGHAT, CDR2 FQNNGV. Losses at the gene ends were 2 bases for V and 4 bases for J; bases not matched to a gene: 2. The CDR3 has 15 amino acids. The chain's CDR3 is CASSLTTSGRYEQYF. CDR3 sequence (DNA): TGTGCCAGCAGCTTAACGACTAGCGGGAGGTACGAGCAGTACTTC.

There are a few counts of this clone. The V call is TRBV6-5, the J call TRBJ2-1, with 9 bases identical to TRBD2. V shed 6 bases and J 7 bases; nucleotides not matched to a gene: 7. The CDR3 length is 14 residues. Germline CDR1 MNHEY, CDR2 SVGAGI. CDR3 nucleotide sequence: TGTGCCAGCAGCGTAGCGGGAGTAGGGAATGAGCAGTTCTTC. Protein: CASSVAGVGNEQFF.

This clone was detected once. Here the CDR3 DNA reads TGCGCCAGCAGTGAAATAGTTCGAACAGATACGCAGTATTTT. Its translation is CASSEIVRTDTQYF. The chain carries TRBV10-1 and TRBJ2-3; no reliable D call. V was shortened by 3 bases and J by 3 bases, with 10 bases between the two germline ends. The CDR3 consists of 14 residues. Germline V gene sequence: CDR1 WNHNN, CDR2 SYGVQD (reference sequence).

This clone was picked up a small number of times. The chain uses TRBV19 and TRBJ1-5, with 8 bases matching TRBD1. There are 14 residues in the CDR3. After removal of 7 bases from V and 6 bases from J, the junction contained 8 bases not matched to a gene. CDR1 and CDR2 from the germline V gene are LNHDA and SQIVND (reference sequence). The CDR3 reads CASNPGQDGQPQHF. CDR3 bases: TGTGCCAGTAACCCGGGACAGGACGGTCAGCCCCAGCATTTT.

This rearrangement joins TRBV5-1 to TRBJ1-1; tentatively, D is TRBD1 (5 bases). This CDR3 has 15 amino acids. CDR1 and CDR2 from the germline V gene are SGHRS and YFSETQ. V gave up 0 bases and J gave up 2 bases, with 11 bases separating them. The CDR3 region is CASSLGGTSNTEAFF. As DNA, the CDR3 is TGCGCCAGCAGCTTGGGGGGGACTTCTAACACTGAAGCTTTCTTT. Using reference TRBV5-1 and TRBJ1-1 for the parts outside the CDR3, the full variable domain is KAGVTQTPRYLIKTRGQQVTLSCSPISGHRSVSWYQQTPGQGLQFLFEYFSETQRNKGNFPGRFSGRQFSNSRSEMNVSTLELGDSALYLCASSLGGTSNTEAFFGQGTRLTVV.

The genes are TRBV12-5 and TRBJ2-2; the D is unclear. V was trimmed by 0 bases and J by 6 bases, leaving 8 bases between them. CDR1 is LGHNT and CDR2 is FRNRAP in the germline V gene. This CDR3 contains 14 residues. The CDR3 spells CASGLVISAGELFF. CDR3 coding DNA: TGTGCTAGTGGTTTGGTAATTTCGGCCGGGGAGCTGTTTTTT. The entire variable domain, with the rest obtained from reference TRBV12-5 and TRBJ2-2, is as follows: DARVTQTPRHKVTEMGQEVTMRCQPILGHNTVFWYRQTMMQGLELLAYFRNRAPLDDSGMPKDRFSAEMPDATLATLKIQPSEPRDSAVYFCASGLVISAGELFFGEGSRLTVL.

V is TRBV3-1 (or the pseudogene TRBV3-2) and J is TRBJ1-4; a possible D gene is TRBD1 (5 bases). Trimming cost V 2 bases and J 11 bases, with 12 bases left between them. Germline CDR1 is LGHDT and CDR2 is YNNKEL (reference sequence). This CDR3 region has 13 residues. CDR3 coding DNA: TGTGCCAGCAGCCAATCGGGGCCGGGGAAACTGTTTTTT. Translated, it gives CASSQSGPGKLFF.

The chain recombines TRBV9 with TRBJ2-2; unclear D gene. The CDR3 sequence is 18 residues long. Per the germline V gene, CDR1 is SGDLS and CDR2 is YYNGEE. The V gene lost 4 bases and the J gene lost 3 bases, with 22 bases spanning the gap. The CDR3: CASSYDGQAWVDTGELFF. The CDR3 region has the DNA TGTGCCAGCAGCTACGACGGCCAAGCCTGGGTGGACACCGGGGAGCTGTTTTTT.

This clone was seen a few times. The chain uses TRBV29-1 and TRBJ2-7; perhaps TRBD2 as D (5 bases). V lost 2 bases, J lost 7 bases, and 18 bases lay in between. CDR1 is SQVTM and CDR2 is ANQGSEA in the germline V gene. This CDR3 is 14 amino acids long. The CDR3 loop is CSVELRSSRREQYF. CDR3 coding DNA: TGCAGCGTTGAATTGAGGTCTAGCCGACGGGAGCAGTACTTC.

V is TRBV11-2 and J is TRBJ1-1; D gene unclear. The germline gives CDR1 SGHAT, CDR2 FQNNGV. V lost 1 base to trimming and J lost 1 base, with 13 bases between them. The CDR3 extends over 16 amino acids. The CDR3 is CASSLGIVRTNTEAFF. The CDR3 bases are TGTGCCAGCAGCTTAGGAATTGTGAGAACGAACACTGAAGCTTTCTTT.

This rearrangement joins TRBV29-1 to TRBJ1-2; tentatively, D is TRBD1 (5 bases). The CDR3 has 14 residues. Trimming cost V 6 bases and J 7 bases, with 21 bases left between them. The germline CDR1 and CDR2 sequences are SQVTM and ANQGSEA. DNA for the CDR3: TGCAGCGTGGGCCCTGCTGGGGGGAATCTTGGCTACACCTTC. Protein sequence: CSVGPAGGNLGYTF.

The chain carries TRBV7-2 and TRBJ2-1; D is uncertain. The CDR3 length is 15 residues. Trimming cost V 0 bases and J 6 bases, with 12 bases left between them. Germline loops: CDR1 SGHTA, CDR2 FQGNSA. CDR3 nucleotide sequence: TGTGCCAGCAGCTTAGCGCCGGGTCTGGGCAATGAGCAGTTCTTC. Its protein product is CASSLAPGLGNEQFF.

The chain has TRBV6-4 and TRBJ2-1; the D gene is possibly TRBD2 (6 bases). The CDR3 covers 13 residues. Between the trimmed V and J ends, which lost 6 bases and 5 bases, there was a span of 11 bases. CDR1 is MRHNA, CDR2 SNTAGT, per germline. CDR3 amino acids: CASSAGTHNEQFF. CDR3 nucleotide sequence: TGTGCCAGCAGCGCCGGGACTCACAATGAGCAGTTCTTC.

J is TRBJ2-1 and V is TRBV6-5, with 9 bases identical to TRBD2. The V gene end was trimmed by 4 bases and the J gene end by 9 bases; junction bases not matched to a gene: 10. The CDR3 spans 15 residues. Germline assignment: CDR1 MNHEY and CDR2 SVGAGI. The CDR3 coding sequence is TGTGCCAGCAGTTCTGGAATTAGCGGGAGAGTTGAGCAGTTCTTC. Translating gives CASSSGISGRVEQFF.

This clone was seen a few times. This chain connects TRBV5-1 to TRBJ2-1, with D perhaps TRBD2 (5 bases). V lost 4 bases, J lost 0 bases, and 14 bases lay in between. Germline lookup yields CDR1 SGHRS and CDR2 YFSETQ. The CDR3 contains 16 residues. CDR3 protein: CASSTKRAPSYNEQFF. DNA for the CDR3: TGCGCCAGCAGCACGAAGAGGGCCCCCTCCTACAATGAGCAGTTCTTC.

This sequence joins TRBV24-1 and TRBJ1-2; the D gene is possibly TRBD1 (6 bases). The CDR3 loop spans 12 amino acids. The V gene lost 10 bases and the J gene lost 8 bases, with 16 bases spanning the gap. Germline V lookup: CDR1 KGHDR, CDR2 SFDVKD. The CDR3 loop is CATGTGNGGYTF. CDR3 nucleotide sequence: TGTGCCACTGGTACAGGGAACGGAGGCTACACCTTC.